This T cell receptor beta chain appears in the sequencing data of a study of blood T cell repertoires in COVID-19. Across the whole study: Samples came from the United States, Italy and Spain, spanning acute and convalescent COVID-19. T cells, B-cell-depleted T cells, or PBMCs provided the cDNA or gDNA that served as material.

The V and J ends lost 0 bases and 2 bases respectively, with 5 bases between them. Germline CDR1 reads MGHDK; CDR2 reads SYGVNS. The CDR3 spans 14 residues. The sample holds one count of this clone. In the original workflow: Reference gene primer amplification gave nucleated cell count estimates. Profiling relied on immunoSEQ multiplex PCR, and the TCRdb table lists in-frame clones only, not all of them. The DNA was the basis for D and trimming; V, J and clone size are from that table. The sample has 200,000 to 250,000 clones, about 90% seen once; the top ten hold 3%. This sequence originates from a man between 18 and 29 years old with active or convalescent COVID-19. The chain combines TRBV25-1 with TRBJ1-5; D uncertain. Sequencing was done on a sample of peripheral blood. The CDR3 reads CASSEYGGNQPQHF. The CDR3 DNA reads as TGTGCCAGCAGTGAATATGGAGGCAATCAGCCCCAGCATTTT.